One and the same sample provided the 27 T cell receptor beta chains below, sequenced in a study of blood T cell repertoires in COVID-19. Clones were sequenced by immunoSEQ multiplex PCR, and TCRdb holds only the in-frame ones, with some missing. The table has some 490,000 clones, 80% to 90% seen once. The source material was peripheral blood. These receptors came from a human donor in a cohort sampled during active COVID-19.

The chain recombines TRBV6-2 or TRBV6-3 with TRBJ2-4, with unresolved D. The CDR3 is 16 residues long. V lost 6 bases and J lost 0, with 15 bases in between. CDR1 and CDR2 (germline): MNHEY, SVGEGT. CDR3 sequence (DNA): TGTGCCAGCAGCGATATCGCCGACTTAGCCAAAAACATTCAGTACTTC. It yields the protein CASSDIADLAKNIQYF.

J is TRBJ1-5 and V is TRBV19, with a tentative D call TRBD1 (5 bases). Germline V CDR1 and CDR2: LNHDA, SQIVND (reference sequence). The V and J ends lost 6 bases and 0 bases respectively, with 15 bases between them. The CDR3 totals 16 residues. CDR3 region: CASRNGGTPSNQPQHF. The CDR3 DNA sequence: TGTGCCAGTAGGAATGGGGGGACCCCTAGCAATCAGCCCCAGCATTTT.

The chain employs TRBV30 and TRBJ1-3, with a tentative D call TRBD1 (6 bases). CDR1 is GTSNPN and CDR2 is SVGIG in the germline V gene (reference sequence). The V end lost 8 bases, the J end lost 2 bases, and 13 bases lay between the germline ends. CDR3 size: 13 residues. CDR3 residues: CAQVRGTGNTIYF. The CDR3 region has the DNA TGTGCCCAAGTGAGGGGGACTGGAAACACCATATATTTT.

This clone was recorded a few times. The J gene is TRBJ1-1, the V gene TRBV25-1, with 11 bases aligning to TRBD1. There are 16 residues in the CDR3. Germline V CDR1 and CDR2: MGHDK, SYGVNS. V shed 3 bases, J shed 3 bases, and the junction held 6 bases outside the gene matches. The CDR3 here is CASSERTGGTDTEAFF. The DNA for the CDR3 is TGTGCCAGCAGTGAGAGGACAGGGGGCACCGACACTGAAGCTTTCTTT. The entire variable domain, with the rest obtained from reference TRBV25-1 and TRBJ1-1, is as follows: EADIYQTPRYLVIGTGKKITLECSQTMGHDKMYWYQQDPGMELHLIHYSYGVNSTEKGDLSSESTVSRIRTEHFPLTLESARPSHTSQYLCASSERTGGTDTEAFFGQGTRLTVV.

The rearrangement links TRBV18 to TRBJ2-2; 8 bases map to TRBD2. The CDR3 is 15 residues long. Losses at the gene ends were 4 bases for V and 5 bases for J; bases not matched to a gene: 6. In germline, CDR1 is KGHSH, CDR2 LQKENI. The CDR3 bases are TGTGCCAGCTCACAAAGCGGGAGTGGTACCGGGGAGCTGTTTTTT. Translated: CASSQSGSGTGELFF.

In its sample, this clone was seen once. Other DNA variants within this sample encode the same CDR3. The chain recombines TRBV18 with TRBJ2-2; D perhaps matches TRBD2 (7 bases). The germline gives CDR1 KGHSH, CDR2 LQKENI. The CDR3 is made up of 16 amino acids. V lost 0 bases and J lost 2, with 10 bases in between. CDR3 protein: CASSPPAGANTGELFF. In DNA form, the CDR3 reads TGTGCCAGCTCACCACCCGCGGGGGCAAACACCGGGGAGCTGTTTTTT.

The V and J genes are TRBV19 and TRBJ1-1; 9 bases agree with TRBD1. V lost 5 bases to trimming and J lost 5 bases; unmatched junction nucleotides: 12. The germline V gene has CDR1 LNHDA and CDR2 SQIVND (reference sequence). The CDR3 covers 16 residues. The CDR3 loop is CASSARMSDRGTEAFF. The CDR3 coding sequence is TGTGCCAGTAGTGCCCGAATGTCTGACAGGGGGACTGAAGCTTTCTTT. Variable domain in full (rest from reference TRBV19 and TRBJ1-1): DGGITQSPKYLFRKEGQNVTLSCEQNLNHDAMYWYRQDPGQGLRLIYYSQIVNDFQKGDIAEGYSVSREKKESFPLTVTSAQKNPTAFYLCASSARMSDRGTEAFFGQGTRLTVV.

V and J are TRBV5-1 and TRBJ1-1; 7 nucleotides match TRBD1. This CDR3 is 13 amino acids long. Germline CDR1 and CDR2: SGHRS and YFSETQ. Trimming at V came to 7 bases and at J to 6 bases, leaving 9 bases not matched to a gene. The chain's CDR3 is CASSTGDTAEAFF. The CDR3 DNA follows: TGCGCCAGCTCCACAGGGGACACCGCTGAAGCTTTCTTT.

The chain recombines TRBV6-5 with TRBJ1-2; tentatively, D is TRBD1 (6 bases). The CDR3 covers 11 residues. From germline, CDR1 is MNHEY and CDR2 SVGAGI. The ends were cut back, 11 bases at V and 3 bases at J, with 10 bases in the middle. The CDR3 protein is CAPRQDYGYTF. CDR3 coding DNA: TGTGCCCCCCGACAGGACTATGGCTACACCTTC.

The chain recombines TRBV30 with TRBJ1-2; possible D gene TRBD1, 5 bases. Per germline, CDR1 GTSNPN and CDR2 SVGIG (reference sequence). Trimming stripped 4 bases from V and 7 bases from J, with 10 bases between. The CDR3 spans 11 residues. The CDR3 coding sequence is TGTGCCTGGAATGGGGGGACTGGCTACACCTTC. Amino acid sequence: CAWNGGTGYTF.

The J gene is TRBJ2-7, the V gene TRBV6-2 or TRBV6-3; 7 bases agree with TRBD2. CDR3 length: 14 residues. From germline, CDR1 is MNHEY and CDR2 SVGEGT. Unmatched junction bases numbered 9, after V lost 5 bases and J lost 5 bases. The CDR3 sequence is CASSLTQTSHEQYF. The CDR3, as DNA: TGTGCCAGCAGTCTCACACAGACTAGCCACGAGCAGTACTTC.

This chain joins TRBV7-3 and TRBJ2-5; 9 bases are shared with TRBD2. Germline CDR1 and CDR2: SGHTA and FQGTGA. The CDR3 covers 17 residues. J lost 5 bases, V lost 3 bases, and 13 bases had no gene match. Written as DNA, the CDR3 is TGTGCCAGCAGCTTCCCTGGCGGGAGGGAACAGATGGAGACCCAGTACTTC. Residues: CASSFPGGREQMETQYF.

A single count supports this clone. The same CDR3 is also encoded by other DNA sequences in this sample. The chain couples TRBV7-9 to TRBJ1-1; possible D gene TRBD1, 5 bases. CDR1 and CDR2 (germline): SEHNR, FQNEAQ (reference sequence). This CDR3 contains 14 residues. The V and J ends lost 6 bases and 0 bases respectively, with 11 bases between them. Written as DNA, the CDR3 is TGTGCCAGCAGTTTTCAGACAGTGAACACTGAAGCTTTCTTT. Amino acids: CASSFQTVNTEAFF.

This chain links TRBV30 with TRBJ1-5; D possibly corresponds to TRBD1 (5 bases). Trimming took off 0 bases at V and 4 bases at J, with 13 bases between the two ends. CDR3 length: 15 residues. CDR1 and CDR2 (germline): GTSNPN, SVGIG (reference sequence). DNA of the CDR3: TGTGCCTGGAGTGTAAGGGGTTTTCCAAATCAGCCCCAGCATTTT. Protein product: CAWSVRGFPNQPQHF. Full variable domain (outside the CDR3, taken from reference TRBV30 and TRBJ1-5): SQTIHQWPATLVQPVGSPLSLECTVEGTSNPNLYWYRQAAGRGLQLLFYSVGIGQISSEVPQNLSASRPQDRQFILSSKKLLLSDSGFYLCAWSVRGFPNQPQHFGDGTRLSIL.

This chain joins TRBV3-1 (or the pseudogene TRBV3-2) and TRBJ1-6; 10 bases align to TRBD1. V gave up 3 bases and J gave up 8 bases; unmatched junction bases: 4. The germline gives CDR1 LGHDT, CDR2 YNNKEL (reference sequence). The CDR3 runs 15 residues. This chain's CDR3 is CASSHYGTGDSPLHF. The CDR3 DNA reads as TGTGCCAGCAGCCATTATGGGACAGGGGATTCACCCCTCCACTTT.

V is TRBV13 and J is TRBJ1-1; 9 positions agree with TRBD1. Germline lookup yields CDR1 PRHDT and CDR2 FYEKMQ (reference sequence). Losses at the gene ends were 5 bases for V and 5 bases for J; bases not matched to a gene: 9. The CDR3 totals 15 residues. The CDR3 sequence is CASSPYGTGSTEAFF. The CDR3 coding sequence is TGTGCCAGCAGCCCGTACGGGACAGGGTCGACTGAAGCTTTCTTT.

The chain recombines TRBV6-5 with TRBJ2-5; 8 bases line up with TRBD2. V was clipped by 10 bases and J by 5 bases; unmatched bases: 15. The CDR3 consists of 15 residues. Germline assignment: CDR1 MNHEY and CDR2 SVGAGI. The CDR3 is CATGQLADRGETQYF. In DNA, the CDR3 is TGTGCCACGGGGCAACTAGCGGACCGAGGGGAGACCCAGTACTTC.

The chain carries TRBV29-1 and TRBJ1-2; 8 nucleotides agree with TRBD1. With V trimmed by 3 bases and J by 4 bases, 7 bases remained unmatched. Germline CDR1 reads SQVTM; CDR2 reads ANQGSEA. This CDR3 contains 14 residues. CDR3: CSVDGQGASYGYTF. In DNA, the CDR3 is TGCAGCGTTGACGGGCAGGGGGCGAGCTATGGCTACACCTTC. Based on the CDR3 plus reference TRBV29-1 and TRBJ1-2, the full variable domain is SAVISQKPSRDICQRGTSLTIQCQVDSQVTMMFWYRQQPGQSLTLIATANQGSEATYESGFVIDKFPISRPNLTFSTLTVSNMSPEDSSIYLCSVDGQGASYGYTFGSGTRLTVV.

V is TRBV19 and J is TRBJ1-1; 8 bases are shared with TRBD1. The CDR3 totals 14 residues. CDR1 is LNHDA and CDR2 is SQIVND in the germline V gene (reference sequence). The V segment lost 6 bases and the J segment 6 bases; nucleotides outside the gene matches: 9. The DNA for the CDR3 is TGTGCCAGTAGCGAGACAGGGGTGGGAGCTGAAGCTTTCTTT. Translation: CASSETGVGAEAFF. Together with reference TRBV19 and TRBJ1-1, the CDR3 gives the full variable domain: DGGITQSPKYLFRKEGQNVTLSCEQNLNHDAMYWYRQDPGQGLRLIYYSQIVNDFQKGDIAEGYSVSREKKESFPLTVTSAQKNPTAFYLCASSETGVGAEAFFGQGTRLTVV.

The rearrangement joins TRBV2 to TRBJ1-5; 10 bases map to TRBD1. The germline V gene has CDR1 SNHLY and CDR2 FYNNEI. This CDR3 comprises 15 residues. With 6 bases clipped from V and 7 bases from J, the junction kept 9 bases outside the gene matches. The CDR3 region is CASRPGQGGGQPQHF. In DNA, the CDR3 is TGTGCCAGCAGGCCCGGACAGGGGGGAGGACAGCCCCAGCATTTT.

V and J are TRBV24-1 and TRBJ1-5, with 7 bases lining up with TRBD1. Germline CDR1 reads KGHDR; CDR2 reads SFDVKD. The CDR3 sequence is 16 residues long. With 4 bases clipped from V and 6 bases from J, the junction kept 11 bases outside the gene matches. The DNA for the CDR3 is TGTGCCACCAGTGACACCGGGGGAGAGGGGGCTCAGCCCCAGCATTTT. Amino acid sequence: CATSDTGGEGAQPQHF.

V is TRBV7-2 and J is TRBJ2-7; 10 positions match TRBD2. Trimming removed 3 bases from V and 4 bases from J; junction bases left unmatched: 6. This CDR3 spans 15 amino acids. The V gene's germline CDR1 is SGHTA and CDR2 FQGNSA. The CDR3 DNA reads TGTGCCAGCAGCTTCGAAGCGGGAGGGTATTACGAGCAGTACTTC. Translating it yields CASSFEAGGYYEQYF.

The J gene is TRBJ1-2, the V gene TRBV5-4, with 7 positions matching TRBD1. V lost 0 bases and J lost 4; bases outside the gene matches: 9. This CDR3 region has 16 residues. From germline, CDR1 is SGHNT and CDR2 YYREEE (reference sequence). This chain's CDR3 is CASSLVTTGRSYGYTF. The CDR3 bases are TGTGCCAGCAGCTTGGTGACGACAGGGAGGTCCTATGGCTACACCTTC. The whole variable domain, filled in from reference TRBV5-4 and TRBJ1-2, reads ETGVTQSPTHLIKTRGQQVTLRCSSQSGHNTVSWYQQALGQGPQFIFQYYREEENGRGNFPPRFSGLQFPNYSSELNVNALELDDSALYLCASSLVTTGRSYGYTFGSGTRLTVV.

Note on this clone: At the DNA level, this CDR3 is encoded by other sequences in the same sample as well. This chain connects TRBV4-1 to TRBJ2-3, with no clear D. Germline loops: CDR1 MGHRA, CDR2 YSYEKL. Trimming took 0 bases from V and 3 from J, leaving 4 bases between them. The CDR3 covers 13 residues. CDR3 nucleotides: TGCGCCAGCAGCCAAGAGAGGACAGATACGCAGTATTTT. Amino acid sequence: CASSQERTDTQYF.

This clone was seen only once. CDR3 bases: TGTGCCAGCAGAGGGGCGGTGGGATACGAGCAGTACTTC. Encoded protein: CASRGAVGYEQYF. The gene calls are TRBV7-9 and TRBJ2-7, with D possibly being TRBD1 (5 bases). V lost 6 bases, J lost 4 bases, and 13 bases lay in between. This CDR3 region has 13 residues. Germline-derived CDR1 and CDR2 are SEHNR and FQNEAQ (reference sequence).

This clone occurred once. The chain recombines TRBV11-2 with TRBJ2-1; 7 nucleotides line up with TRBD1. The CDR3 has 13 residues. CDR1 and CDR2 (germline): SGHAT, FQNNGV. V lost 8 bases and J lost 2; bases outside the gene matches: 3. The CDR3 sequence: CASRQGTYNEQFF. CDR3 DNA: TGTGCCAGCCGACAGGGAACCTACAATGAGCAGTTCTTC.

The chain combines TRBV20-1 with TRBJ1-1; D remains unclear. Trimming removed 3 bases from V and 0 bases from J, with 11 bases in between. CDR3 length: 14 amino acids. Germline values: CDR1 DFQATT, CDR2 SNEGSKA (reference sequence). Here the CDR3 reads CSASRGLVNTEAFF. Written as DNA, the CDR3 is TGCAGTGCTAGTCGGGGTCTTGTGAACACTGAAGCTTTCTTT.